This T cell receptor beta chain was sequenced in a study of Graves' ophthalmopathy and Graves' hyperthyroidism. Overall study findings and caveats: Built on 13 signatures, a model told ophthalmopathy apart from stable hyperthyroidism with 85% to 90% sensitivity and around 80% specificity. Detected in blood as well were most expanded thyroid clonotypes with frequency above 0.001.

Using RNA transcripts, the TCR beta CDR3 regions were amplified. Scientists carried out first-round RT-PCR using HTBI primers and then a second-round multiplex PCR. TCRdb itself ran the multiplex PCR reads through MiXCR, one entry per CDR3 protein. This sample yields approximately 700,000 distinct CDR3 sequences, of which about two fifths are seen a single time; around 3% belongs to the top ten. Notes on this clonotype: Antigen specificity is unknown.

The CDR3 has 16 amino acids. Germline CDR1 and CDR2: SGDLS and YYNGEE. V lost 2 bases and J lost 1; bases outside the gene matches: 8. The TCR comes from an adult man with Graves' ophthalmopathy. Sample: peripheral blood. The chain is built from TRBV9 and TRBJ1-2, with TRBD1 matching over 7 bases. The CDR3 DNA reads TGTGCCAGCAGCGTGACCGGGACAGAATATAACTATGGCTACACCTTC. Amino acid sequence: CASSVTGTEYNYGYTF.